The source of this TCR beta chain is a study of cytomegalovirus exposure and HLA in healthy donors. Study-level information: Earlier, 150 million to 200 million T cells were analyzed, and fewer than 120 million unique TCR beta sequences were found among them. Points from the study as a whole: The authors considered a cluster of highly shared sequence variants likely to be a sequencing artifact. In vitro data verified a few CMV-associated chains as specific for CMV antigens.

Germline-derived CDR1 and CDR2 are LNHNV and YYDKDF (reference sequence). V dropped 2 bases and J dropped 7; count of bases not matched to a gene: 4. The CDR3 consists of 15 residues. PCR employed 60 Vbeta and 13 Jbeta primers. Method: immunoSEQ multiplex PCR; TCRdb's copy keeps in-frame clones and lacks some. The sample yields about 100,000 clones, roughly 82% seen once. Note on this clone: Its matching antigen is unknown.

The source material was PBMCs. The source of this sequence is a male donor in good health and CMV-seronegative. The V gene is TRBV15, the J gene TRBJ2-1; 11 positions agree with TRBD2. The CDR3 coding sequence is TGTGCCACCAGCAGATTAGCGGGAGGGCTGAATGAGCAGTTCTTC. The encoded protein is CATSRLAGGLNEQFF.